This T cell receptor beta chain was observed in a study of blood T cells in healthy people across ages (dated by TCRdb to the mid-2010s). About the investigation overall: In model experiments, template switching captured about one uniquely barcoded TCR beta cDNA molecule for every two T cells. Age-related changes in TCR beta repertoire diversity were measured in the study by deep sequencing normalized with unique cDNA molecular identifiers. To avoid experimental bias, donors of different ages were randomly spread across the sequencing lanes. The donors were split into four age groups: young (average around 17 years), middle-aged (around 40), aged (over 55) and long-lived (under 90). For two donors (one aged 18 to 29 and one aged 80 or older), the study analyzed two additional independent replicas of 1 million unique cDNA reads from the same blood draw.

For CDR1 and CDR2, the germline V gene lists MNHEY and SVGEGT. The CDR3 spans 16 residues, from the cysteine through the phenylalanine. Here the CDR3 DNA is all that survives: 48 bases in frame from base 1. V is clipped by 4 bases and J by 2 bases, and the sequence between their germline boundaries is 15 bases long. As regards this clonotype: Its antigen is not yet known. No much larger clone is present one base from it, and per-base qualities are unavailable.

Receptors were amplified or captured by 5' RACE. TCRdb names Illumina HiSeq 2500 as the instrument used. A second PCR of roughly 6 to 11 cycles was run with a J-beta primer mix and a sample-barcoded 5' primer. Each TCR beta cDNA molecule received a unique molecular identifier from a template-switch 5' adaptor carrying 12 random nucleotides. At least 3 million CDR3-containing paired-end reads were obtained from each sample. All of the RNA was converted into first-strand cDNA using the Mint cDNA synthesis kit, with a TRBC-specific oligonucleotide serving as the primer. Following uracil-DNA glycosylase treatment, all cDNA underwent a first 18-cycle PCR with the universal primers M1SS and BC2_uni_R. The source study handled its data this way. For normalization, 1 million high-quality reads, each with a distinct molecular identifier, were randomly selected from each sample. Instead of being binned into consensus sequences, reads that shared molecular identifiers were thrown out. MiTCR, run with a Q25 quality threshold and the strictest error-elimination algorithm, handled CDR3 identification, clonotype clustering and error correction. Lower-bound total TCR beta diversity was estimated with a nonparametric unseen species model using Euler transformation. TCRdb reworked the public reads: Q25 trimming with fastp, MiXCR clone assembly, productive beta chains retained. Merged by CDR3 protein, the rows form single entries marked with the most common genes and DNA. For this entry, the V and J calls and clone size follow TCRdb and not the study's own pipeline. A total of roughly 1,800,000 distinct CDR3 sequences appear in this sample, just under 50% of them only once. In total, the top ten clones hold less than 2.5% of the sample.

The 39 donors, aged about 6 to 95 years, were systemically healthy Caucasian individuals from Russia. Approximately 9 milliliters of peripheral blood were collected from each donor into EDTA-treated Vacutainer tubes. Ficoll-Paque density-gradient centrifugation was used to isolate PBMCs, with at least 6.5 million per sample. Total RNA was extracted from PBMCs with Trizol reagent, with at least 6 micrograms obtained per sample. For every donor, an aliquot of PBMCs went through flow cytometry to measure the percentages of naive CD45RAhigh/CD27high T cells. The research as a whole found: There was a strong correlation between observed TCR beta diversity and the percentage of naive T cells measured by flow cytometry. Estimates of total diversity based on one million sequenced T cells were considered lower bounds and underestimates. Conclusive comparison of naive and antigen-experienced compartments was prevented by the profiling of bulk unsorted PBMCs. The long-lived group showed more naive CD4+ T cells, fewer expanded clones and increased TCR diversity than the aged group, suggesting age selection. The CMV infection status of donors was not known, potentially confounding age-related changes in expanded clonotypes. As age increased, observed TCR beta diversity per million T cells dropped in a roughly linear way, and a significant reduction was already evident by age 40.

The clonotype comes from a middle-aged woman in good health. Sequenced material: blood. The chain is assembled from TRBV6-2 or TRBV6-3 and TRBJ2-1; the D call is tentative, TRBD1 or TRBD2, as each matches 7 bases. The CDR3 reads CASSSQGGVTYNEQFF. The nucleotide sequence reads as follows: TGTGCCAGCAGTTCCCAGGGGGGGGTCACCTACAATGAGCAGTTCTTC.